This T cell receptor (beta chain) was recorded in a study of blood T cells in healthy people across ages. The CDR3 loop spans 13 amino acids. Trimming left V 6 bases short and J 2 bases short, with 9 bases between. Germline V gives CDR1 SGHAT, CDR2 FQNNGV. This clonotype was counted many times. What it binds is unknown. Every sample yielded at least 6.5 million isolated PBMCs. Samples each yielded at least 6 micrograms of total RNA. Primers used in a second PCR of about 6 to 12 cycles were a sample-barcoded 5' primer and a J-beta primer mix. TCRdb recomputed calls from the 5' RACE reads with MiXCR, one row per CDR3 protein. This table has 1.5 million to 2 million distinct CDR3 sequences, about 50% appearing once. Study-level points and caveats: Diversity of TCR beta per million T cells declined in a roughly linear way with age. Across samples, TCR beta diversity tracked strongly with naive T cell percentage.

Sequences were obtained from blood. The sequence derives from a woman aged 40 to 55 in good health. This rearrangement joins TRBV11-2 to TRBJ2-3; perhaps TRBD2 as D (5 bases). The CDR3 DNA reads TGTGCCAGCAGTCCGGGGTACACAGATACGCAGTATTTT. It specifies CASSPGYTDTQYF.